This is a list of T cell receptor beta chains from one sample in a study of shared clonotypes between healthy human individuals. Measured with immunoSEQ multiplex PCR; TCRdb has only the in-frame clones, and not every one. This table has about 2.1 million clones, around 93% appearing once. The sequencing sample was made of naive CD8+ T cells from PBMCs. Receptor source: a man aged 18 to 30 in good health. Some clones in this sample may be carry-over from other donors' samples. Each CDR3 is given with its conserved first and last residue. The D gene is left open where the match is weak. Where a row states a size, it is once, few, many or the class of an expanded clone; other rows omit it.

j_gene: TRBJ2-1; abundance: once; v_gene: TRBV5-8; d_gene: NA; len: 17; CDR3nt: TGTGCCAGCAGCCCAGGGATACTACGTCTCGGTCTCAATGAGCAGTTCTTC; CDR3aa: CASSPGILRLGLNEQFF
j_gene: TRBJ1-2; abundance: NA; v_gene: TRBV29-1; d_gene: NA; len: 13; CDR3nt: TGCAGCGTTAGGAAGGACGTGGAAGAAGGCTACACCTTC; CDR3aa: CSVRKDVEEGYTF
j_gene: TRBJ2-1; abundance: NA; v_gene: TRBV7-9; d_gene: NA; len: 15; CDR3nt: TGTGCCAGCAGCTTAGAGGGGGGACTTAACAATGAGCAGTTCTTC; CDR3aa: CASSLEGGLNNEQFF
j_gene: TRBJ2-7; abundance: once; v_gene: TRBV27; d_gene: NA; len: 13; CDR3nt: TGTGCCAGCAGCAAAGACAGACCCTACGAGCAGTACTTC; CDR3aa: CASSKDRPYEQYF
j_gene: TRBJ1-2; abundance: NA; v_gene: TRBV27; d_gene: NA; len: 14; CDR3nt: TGTGCCAGCAGTTTGGGGCAGGGGACCTATGGCTACACCTTC; CDR3aa: CASSLGQGTYGYTF
j_gene: TRBJ1-1; abundance: NA; v_gene: TRBV9; d_gene: NA; len: 13; CDR3nt: TGTGCCAGCAGCCGGGGGGCGAACACTGAAGCTTTCTTT; CDR3aa: CASSRGANTEAFF
j_gene: TRBJ2-7; abundance: NA; v_gene: TRBV19; d_gene: NA; len: 14; CDR3nt: TGTGCCAGTAGTCCGGAGGGGGGGCGGGACGAGCAGTACTTC; CDR3aa: CASSPEGGRDEQYF
j_gene: TRBJ2-1; abundance: NA; v_gene: TRBV19; d_gene: TRBD2; len: 15; CDR3nt: TGTGCCAGTAGTATGGGGAGGGACTCCTACAATGAGCAGTTCTTC; CDR3aa: CASSMGRDSYNEQFF
j_gene: TRBJ2-7; abundance: NA; v_gene: TRBV27; d_gene: NA; len: 11; CDR3nt: TGTGCCAGCAGTTTAGGCGATGAGCAGTACTTC; CDR3aa: CASSLGDEQYF
j_gene: TRBJ2-4; abundance: NA; v_gene: TRBV27; d_gene: NA; len: 13; CDR3nt: TGTGCCAGCAGACTGCCAGGGCAAAACATTCAGTACTTC; CDR3aa: CASRLPGQNIQYF
j_gene: TRBJ2-2; abundance: NA; v_gene: TRBV5-4; d_gene: NA; len: 14; CDR3nt: TGTGCCAGCAGCCTTATAGAGAACACCGGGGAGCTGTTTTTT; CDR3aa: CASSLIENTGELFF
j_gene: TRBJ2-7; abundance: few; v_gene: TRBV7-6; d_gene: NA; len: 15; CDR3nt: TGTGCCAGCAGCTTAGCGCGCGGAGTCTCCTACGAGCAGTACTTC; CDR3aa: CASSLARGVSYEQYF
j_gene: TRBJ1-1; abundance: NA; v_gene: TRBV5-4; d_gene: NA; len: 12; CDR3nt: TGTGCCAGCATCCTAGGTTGGGCTGAAGCTTTCTTT; CDR3aa: CASILGWAEAFF
j_gene: TRBJ2-5; abundance: NA; v_gene: TRBV18; d_gene: NA; len: 14; CDR3nt: TGTGCCAGCTCACCAGCAGACGGGGGAGAGACCCAGTACTTC; CDR3aa: CASSPADGGETQYF
j_gene: TRBJ2-7; abundance: NA; v_gene: TRBV6-1; d_gene: NA; len: 15; CDR3nt: TGTGCCAGCAGTGAAGGGCGGGGTTGGGCCTACGAGCAGTACTTC; CDR3aa: CASSEGRGWAYEQYF
j_gene: TRBJ1-3; abundance: NA; v_gene: TRBV29-1; d_gene: NA; len: 11; CDR3nt: TGCACAGGCAACTCTGGAAACACCATATATTTT; CDR3aa: CTGNSGNTIYF
j_gene: TRBJ2-7; abundance: NA; v_gene: TRBV28; d_gene: NA; len: 14; CDR3nt: TGTGCCAGCAGCCCCGGCAGGGCGCTCTACGAGCAGTACTTC; CDR3aa: CASSPGRALYEQYF
j_gene: TRBJ2-3; abundance: NA; v_gene: TRBV15; d_gene: NA; len: 16; CDR3nt: TGTGCCACCGGACGGTACACAGGGGCCGGGAGGGATACGCAGTATTTT; CDR3aa: CATGRYTGAGRDTQYF
j_gene: TRBJ2-5; abundance: NA; v_gene: TRBV7-9; d_gene: NA; len: 14; CDR3nt: TGTGCCAGCAGCCCTACACCTGGGGGAGAGACCCAGTACTTC; CDR3aa: CASSPTPGGETQYF
j_gene: TRBJ2-7; abundance: NA; v_gene: TRBV28; d_gene: NA; len: 18; CDR3nt: TGTGCCAGCAGTTACTTTGTTAAGTGGGCCTCACAGAATTACGAGCAGTACTTC; CDR3aa: CASSYFVKWASQNYEQYF
j_gene: TRBJ2-7; abundance: NA; v_gene: TRBV10-2; d_gene: TRBD2; len: 16; CDR3nt: TGCGCCAGCAGCCCACCAGGACTAGCGGGAGACGGCGAGCAGTACTTC; CDR3aa: CASSPPGLAGDGEQYF
j_gene: TRBJ2-7; abundance: NA; v_gene: TRBV4-2; d_gene: TRBD2; len: 16; CDR3nt: TGTGCCAGCAGCCAAGGGGGACTAGCGGGAGGTAACGAGCAGTACTTC; CDR3aa: CASSQGGLAGGNEQYF
j_gene: TRBJ1-5; abundance: NA; v_gene: TRBV28; d_gene: NA; len: 18; CDR3nt: TGTGCCAGCAGTTTGCCCCAGGAGGAACAATATAGCAATCAGCCCCAGCATTTT; CDR3aa: CASSLPQEEQYSNQPQHF
j_gene: TRBJ1-4; abundance: NA; v_gene: TRBV28; d_gene: NA; len: 16; CDR3nt: TGTGCCAGCAGTTTGGAACTACAGCCGACTAATGAAAAACTGTTTTTT; CDR3aa: CASSLELQPTNEKLFF
j_gene: TRBJ2-2; abundance: NA; v_gene: TRBV21-1; d_gene: NA; len: 15; CDR3nt: TGTGCCAGCAGCAAAGTCCGATCTTTCACCGGGGAGCTGTTTTTT; CDR3aa: CASSKVRSFTGELFF
j_gene: TRBJ1-5; abundance: NA; v_gene: TRBV28; d_gene: NA; len: 15; CDR3nt: TGTGCCAGCAGTTTGTTGATGGGAAGCAATCAGCCCCAGCATTTT; CDR3aa: CASSLLMGSNQPQHF
j_gene: TRBJ2-1; abundance: NA; v_gene: TRBV11-2; d_gene: NA; len: 17; CDR3nt: TGTGCCAGCAGCCCTATCCTGGTGCAGCGGGCAAACAATGAGCAGTTCTTC; CDR3aa: CASSPILVQRANNEQFF
j_gene: TRBJ2-3; abundance: NA; v_gene: TRBV27; d_gene: NA; len: 15; CDR3nt: TGTGCCAGCCGATACACAGGGTCGGTAACAGATACGCAGTATTTT; CDR3aa: CASRYTGSVTDTQYF
j_gene: TRBJ2-7; abundance: NA; v_gene: TRBV29-1; d_gene: TRBD2; len: 12; CDR3nt: TGCAGCGGTCTTGGCGGGGGTTACGAGCAGTACTTC; CDR3aa: CSGLGGGYEQYF
j_gene: TRBJ2-1; abundance: NA; v_gene: TRBV27; d_gene: NA; len: 16; CDR3nt: TGTGCCAGCAGTTCCCTCAGATATCTGTCGGTCAATGAGCAGTTCTTC; CDR3aa: CASSSLRYLSVNEQFF
j_gene: TRBJ2-3; abundance: NA; v_gene: TRBV18; d_gene: TRBD1; len: 17; CDR3nt: TGTGCCAGCTCACCAAGTCCGACAGGGATTAGTACAGATACGCAGTATTTT; CDR3aa: CASSPSPTGISTDTQYF
j_gene: TRBJ2-7; abundance: NA; v_gene: TRBV7-9; d_gene: TRBD1; len: 14; CDR3nt: TGTGCCAGCAGCTTAGGGACAGGGGGCGGGGAGCAGTACTTC; CDR3aa: CASSLGTGGGEQYF
j_gene: TRBJ2-1; abundance: NA; v_gene: TRBV5-4; d_gene: TRBD1; len: 13; CDR3nt: TGTGCCAGCAGCTCGGGACAGGGAAATGAGCAGTTCTTC; CDR3aa: CASSSGQGNEQFF
j_gene: TRBJ2-2; abundance: NA; v_gene: TRBV19; d_gene: NA; len: 15; CDR3nt: TGTGCCAGTAGTATAGGACTAGCAGGGGCCGGGGAGCTGTTTTTT; CDR3aa: CASSIGLAGAGELFF
j_gene: TRBJ2-1; abundance: NA; v_gene: TRBV27; d_gene: TRBD2; len: 15; CDR3nt: TGTGCCAGCAGTTTAGGGACTAAAAGTGGGAATGAGCAGTTCTTC; CDR3aa: CASSLGTKSGNEQFF
j_gene: TRBJ1-1; abundance: NA; v_gene: TRBV14; d_gene: NA; len: 14; CDR3nt: TGTGCCAGCAGCCAGGCGGGCTATCCGGCTGAAGCTTTCTTT; CDR3aa: CASSQAGYPAEAFF
j_gene: TRBJ1-5; abundance: NA; v_gene: TRBV28; d_gene: NA; len: 14; CDR3nt: TGTGCCAGCAGTTTATCGGGGAATGGTCAGCCCCAGCATTTT; CDR3aa: CASSLSGNGQPQHF
j_gene: TRBJ1-1; abundance: NA; v_gene: TRBV5-6; d_gene: NA; len: 15; CDR3nt: TGTGCCAGCAGCTTGGAGCCCAGGGGGAACACTGAAGCTTTCTTT; CDR3aa: CASSLEPRGNTEAFF
j_gene: TRBJ2-2; abundance: NA; v_gene: TRBV27; d_gene: TRBD1; len: 14; CDR3nt: TGTGCCAGCAGGCCGACAGGGAGCACCGGGGAGCTGTTTTTT; CDR3aa: CASRPTGSTGELFF
j_gene: TRBJ1-1; abundance: NA; v_gene: TRBV5-5; d_gene: TRBD1; len: 17; CDR3nt: TGTGCCAGCAGCTTGTCCCTGACAGGGGGTGGTAATACTGAAGCTTTCTTT; CDR3aa: CASSLSLTGGGNTEAFF
j_gene: TRBJ2-1; abundance: NA; v_gene: TRBV29-1; d_gene: TRBD1; len: 13; CDR3nt: TGCAGCGTTGTAGGGGGCGAGAGCTTTGAGCAGTTCTTC; CDR3aa: CSVVGGESFEQFF
j_gene: TRBJ2-2; abundance: NA; v_gene: TRBV27; d_gene: NA; len: 14; CDR3nt: TGTGCCAGCAGTTTATCAGAGGGGACCGGGGAGCTGTTTTTT; CDR3aa: CASSLSEGTGELFF
j_gene: TRBJ2-2; abundance: NA; v_gene: TRBV6-4; d_gene: NA; len: 17; CDR3nt: TGTGCCAGCAGTGAAATACCGGGACTGATCGGGGCCGGGGAGCTGTTTTTT; CDR3aa: CASSEIPGLIGAGELFF
j_gene: TRBJ2-1; abundance: NA; v_gene: TRBV15; d_gene: NA; len: 12; CDR3nt: TGTGCCACCAGCCGACTCGGTAATGAGCAGTTCTTC; CDR3aa: CATSRLGNEQFF
j_gene: TRBJ1-1; abundance: once; v_gene: TRBV7-8; d_gene: NA; len: 15; CDR3nt: TGTGCCAGCAGCTTGGAGTTTGGAAGGGGGACTGAAGCTTTCTTT; CDR3aa: CASSLEFGRGTEAFF
j_gene: TRBJ1-5; abundance: NA; v_gene: TRBV27; d_gene: NA; len: 15; CDR3nt: TGTGCCAGCAGTTTATTTGCAGGGAGCAATCAGCCCCAGCATTTT; CDR3aa: CASSLFAGSNQPQHF
j_gene: TRBJ1-2; abundance: NA; v_gene: TRBV6-6; d_gene: NA; len: 13; CDR3nt: TGTGCCAGCATCGCAGCTTTGAGATATGGCTACACCTTC; CDR3aa: CASIAALRYGYTF
j_gene: TRBJ1-2; abundance: NA; v_gene: TRBV6-1; d_gene: NA; len: 14; CDR3nt: TGTGCCAGCAGTGAAGTTGGGGGGAACTATGGCTACACCTTC; CDR3aa: CASSEVGGNYGYTF
j_gene: TRBJ2-7; abundance: NA; v_gene: TRBV11-2; d_gene: TRBD2; len: 18; CDR3nt: TGTGCCAGCAGCTTAGTGCCGAGTGGGTCGGGGGGTGAGAGCGAGCAGTACTTC; CDR3aa: CASSLVPSGSGGESEQYF
j_gene: TRBJ2-1; abundance: NA; v_gene: TRBV11-2; d_gene: TRBD2; len: 17; CDR3nt: TGTGCCAGCAGCTATAGGTCCGGACTAGCGGGATTCGATGAGCAGTTCTTC; CDR3aa: CASSYRSGLAGFDEQFF
j_gene: TRBJ1-5; abundance: NA; v_gene: TRBV28; d_gene: TRBD1; len: 17; CDR3nt: TGTGCCAGCAGCCCCTGGGACAGCACCTATAGCAATCAGCCCCAGCATTTT; CDR3aa: CASSPWDSTYSNQPQHF
j_gene: TRBJ2-7; abundance: NA; v_gene: TRBV6-1; d_gene: NA; len: 13; CDR3nt: TGTGCCAGCAGTGAGGGGGGTTCCTACGAGCAGTACTTC; CDR3aa: CASSEGGSYEQYF
j_gene: TRBJ2-1; abundance: NA; v_gene: TRBV7-9; d_gene: TRBD2; len: 15; CDR3nt: TGTGCCAGCAGTTCCGCTAGCGGGCGCTACAATGAGCAGTTCTTC; CDR3aa: CASSSASGRYNEQFF
j_gene: TRBJ1-1; abundance: NA; v_gene: TRBV7-9; d_gene: TRBD1; len: 14; CDR3nt: TGTGCCAGCAGCTTAGGTCAGGGGGTGACTGAAGCTTTCTTT; CDR3aa: CASSLGQGVTEAFF
j_gene: TRBJ1-3; abundance: few; v_gene: TRBV7-9; d_gene: NA; len: 16; CDR3nt: TGTGCCAGCAGCTCCTCCCGGGACAACTCTGGAAACACCATATATTTT; CDR3aa: CASSSSRDNSGNTIYF
j_gene: TRBJ1-4; abundance: NA; v_gene: TRBV28; d_gene: NA; len: 12; CDR3nt: TGTGCCAGCAACGGGCTTAATGAAAAACTGTTTTTT; CDR3aa: CASNGLNEKLFF
j_gene: TRBJ2-7; abundance: once; v_gene: TRBV13; d_gene: TRBD1; len: 15; CDR3nt: TGTGCCAGCAGCCCGGTCGGACAGGGTATGAACGAGCAGTACTTC; CDR3aa: CASSPVGQGMNEQYF
j_gene: TRBJ2-7; abundance: NA; v_gene: TRBV5-1; d_gene: NA; len: 13; CDR3nt: TGCGCCAGCAGCTCTACAGGGTCGCACGAGCAGTACTTC; CDR3aa: CASSSTGSHEQYF
j_gene: TRBJ2-1; abundance: NA; v_gene: TRBV28; d_gene: TRBD2; len: 15; CDR3nt: TGTGCCAGCAGTCCGTTCCAGCGGGAACTCAATGAGCAGTTCTTC; CDR3aa: CASSPFQRELNEQFF